This T cell receptor (beta chain) was profiled in a study of blood T cell repertoires in COVID-19. The wider study: Sample material is recorded as cDNA or gDNA derived from T cells, B-cell-depleted T cells, or PBMCs.

The data were produced by immunoSEQ multiplex PCR, yet TCRdb's version contains in-frame clones alone and is incomplete. The sample lists over 60,000 clones, 70% to 85% occurring once. Trimming removed 6 bases at V and 2 bases at J, with 13 bases between. The CDR3 loop spans 15 amino acids. The V gene's germline CDR1 is LNHDA and CDR2 SQIVND (reference sequence). The origin of this receptor is a man older than 75 with active COVID-19. The sample consisted of peripheral blood. V is TRBV19 and J is TRBJ2-2; possibly TRBD1 for D (5 bases). CDR3 loop: CASRRTTGNTGELFF. For the CDR3, the DNA is TGTGCCAGTAGACGTACAACAGGTAACACCGGGGAGCTGTTTTTT.